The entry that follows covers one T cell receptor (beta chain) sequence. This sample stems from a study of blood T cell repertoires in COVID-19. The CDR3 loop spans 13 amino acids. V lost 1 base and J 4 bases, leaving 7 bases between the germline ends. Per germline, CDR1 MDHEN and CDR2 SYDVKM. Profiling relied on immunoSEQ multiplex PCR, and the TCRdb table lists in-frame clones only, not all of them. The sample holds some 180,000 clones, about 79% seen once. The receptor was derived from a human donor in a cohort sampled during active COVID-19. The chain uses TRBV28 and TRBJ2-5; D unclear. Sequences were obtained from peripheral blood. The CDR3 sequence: CASSLYQAETQYF. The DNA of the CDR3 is TGTGCCAGCAGTTTATATCAGGCAGAGACCCAGTACTTC.